The 27 T cell receptor beta chains reported below all come from one sample, sequenced in a study of ipilimumab plus nivolumab after autologous stem cell transplantation. Method: immunoSEQ multiplex PCR; TCRdb's copy keeps in-frame clones and lacks some. The profile covers more than 13,000 clones, with approximately 72% appearing a single time and 8% to 13% taken by the ten largest. Sequences were derived from PBMCs, sampled in a trial of ipilimumab plus nivolumab as post-transplant consolidation. These receptors were taken from a male donor with primary mediastinal lymphoma.

The gene calls are TRBV28 and TRBJ2-7; 8 bases line up with TRBD1. Germline lookup yields CDR1 MDHEN and CDR2 SYDVKM. The CDR3 is made up of 14 amino acids. V shed 7 bases, J shed 4 bases, and the junction held 9 bases outside the gene matches. The CDR3 loop is CASNPPDRVYEQYF. The CDR3 bases are TGTGCCAGCAATCCTCCGGACAGGGTATACGAGCAGTACTTC.

By frequency in the sample, this clone is medium-sized. This rearrangement joins TRBV5-4 to TRBJ2-3, with D maybe TRBD1 (5 bases). Between the trimmed V and J ends, which lost 1 base and 1 base, there was a span of 10 bases. Per germline, CDR1 SGHNT and CDR2 YYREEE (reference sequence). The CDR3 consists of 15 residues. The CDR3 sequence: CASSLSVRGTDTQYF. The CDR3 nucleotides read TGTGCCAGCAGCTTGAGCGTCAGGGGCACAGATACGCAGTATTTT.

This clone has a single count. This CDR3 is CASRRPGQGRPRTGELFF. The CDR3 coding sequence is TGTGCCAGCAGGAGACCGGGACAGGGAAGACCAAGAACCGGGGAGCTGTTTTTT. The gene calls are TRBV7-9 and TRBJ2-2, with 9 nucleotides matching TRBD1. V was clipped by 6 bases and J by 5 bases; unmatched bases: 16. Germline assignment: CDR1 SEHNR and CDR2 FQNEAQ (reference sequence). CDR3 length equals 18 residues.

The CDR3 protein is CASSAGAAYEQYF. The CDR3 region has the DNA TGTGCCAGCAGCGCGGGGGCAGCCTACGAGCAGTACTTC. The chain couples TRBV9 to TRBJ2-7; the D call may be TRBD1 or TRBD2 (6 bases each). CDR1 is SGDLS and CDR2 is YYNGEE in the germline V gene. Trimming cost V 3 bases and J 2 bases, with 9 bases left between them. CDR3 length: 13 residues.

V gene TRBV10-3 combines with J gene TRBJ2-1; 8 bases are a match to TRBD2. The CDR3 totals 15 residues. Looked up from germline, CDR1 is ENHRY and CDR2 is SYGVKD. With V trimmed by 6 bases and J by 7 bases, 11 bases remained unmatched. The CDR3 DNA reads as TGTGCCATCAGCGTAGGGAGCGGGAGTAGGAATGAGCAGTTCTTC. Translation: CAISVGSGSRNEQFF.

CDR3 sequence reads: CASSIKGTALGTGELFF. As DNA, the CDR3 is TGTGCCAGTAGTATCAAAGGGACCGCCTTGGGCACCGGGGAGCTGTTTTTT. The chain uses TRBV19 and TRBJ2-2; D may correspond to TRBD1 or TRBD2 (5 bases each). Germline V lookup: CDR1 LNHDA, CDR2 SQIVND (reference sequence). This CDR3 spans 17 amino acids. The ends were cut back, 3 bases at V and 4 bases at J, with 18 bases in the middle.

This chain joins TRBV7-9 and TRBJ1-1, with D possibly matching TRBD1 (6 bases). Trimming removed 3 bases from V and 8 bases from J, with 13 bases in between. Germline-derived CDR1 and CDR2 are SEHNR and FQNEAQ (reference sequence). CDR3 length: 13 amino acids. The CDR3 nucleotides are TGTGCCAGCAGCTTCTCTTACGACAGGGAAGCTTTCTTT. Its protein is CASSFSYDREAFF.

The rearrangement links TRBV28 to TRBJ2-7; the match to TRBD2 covers 7 bases. Germline CDR1 and CDR2: MDHEN and SYDVKM. There are 14 residues in the CDR3. The ends lost 6 bases at V and 2 bases at J; junction bases unmatched: 7. The CDR3 here is CASSLPLATYEQYF. CDR3 nucleotides: TGTGCCAGCAGCCTGCCACTAGCGACCTACGAGCAGTACTTC.

V gene TRBV28 combines with J gene TRBJ1-2; 7 bases are a match to TRBD1. CDR3 length: 13 residues. With V trimmed by 5 bases and J by 4 bases, 4 bases remained unmatched. Germline V gene lookup returns CDR1 MDHEN and CDR2 SYDVKM. For the CDR3, the DNA is TGTGCCAGCAGTAGCCACAGGGGCTATGGCTACACCTTC. Translation: CASSSHRGYGYTF.

On this clone itself: The junction departs from germline at one end; a sequencing error may be responsible. This chain connects TRBV13 to TRBJ2-2, with D perhaps TRBD1 (5 bases). This CDR3 is built from 16 residues. In germline, CDR1 is PRHDT, CDR2 FYEKMQ (reference sequence). The CDR3 sequence is CASSLGPRTNTEELFF. Written as DNA, the CDR3 is TGTGCCAGCAGCTTGGGGCCACGAACTAACACCGAGGAGCTGTTTTTT. Combining the CDR3 with reference TRBV13 and TRBJ2-2 gives the whole variable domain AAGVIQSPRHLIKEKRETATLKCYPIPRHDTVYWYQQGPGQDPQFLISFYEKMQSDKGSIPDRFSAQQFSDYHSELNMSSLELGDSALYFCASSLGPRTNTEELFFGEGSRLTVL.

The chain joins TRBV12-1 to TRBJ1-4; the table's D call of TRBD1 was not tested on the DNA. TRBV12-1 is designated a pseudogene. The CDR3 is made up of 17 amino acids. The CDR3 loop reads CASSSGSAGERNEKLFF. CDR3 nucleotide sequence: TGTGCCAGCAGCTCGGGTTCGGCAGGGGAACGTAATGAAAAACTGTTTTTT.

To note about this clone: Mismatch with germline at one junction end may stem from a read error. V is TRBV7-6 and J is TRBJ2-2; TRBD2 aligns across 12 bases. Germline V gene sequence: CDR1 SGHVS, CDR2 FNYEAQ. CDR3 length equals 14 residues. The CDR3 protein is CASSLAGGTGELFF. The CDR3 nucleotides are TGTGCCAGCAGCCTAGCGGGGGGGACCGGGGAGCTGTTTTTT.

The CDR3 is CASSSGTGISYEQYF. The DNA for the CDR3 is TGCGCCAGCAGCTCCGGGACAGGGATTTCCTACGAGCAGTACTTC. This chain connects TRBV5-1 to TRBJ2-7; 9 bases map to TRBD1. Germline V gene lookup returns CDR1 SGHRS and CDR2 YFSETQ. V shed 3 bases and J 1 base; nucleotides not matched to a gene: 5. This CDR3 contains 15 residues.

The rearrangement links TRBV4-2 to TRBJ2-3; 9 positions match TRBD1. Germline CDR1 and CDR2: LGHNA and YNFKEQ. The CDR3 loop spans 16 amino acids. V dropped 4 bases and J dropped 6; count of bases not matched to a gene: 11. The CDR3 bases are TGTGCCAGCAGCCCAGGCGGCACCGGGACAGGGGATACGCAGTATTTT. Residues: CASSPGGTGTGDTQYF.

This clone occurred a few times. The V and J genes are TRBV7-8 and TRBJ2-5; D might be TRBD1 (5 bases). V shed 5 bases and J shed 5 bases, with 12 bases lying between them. CDR1 is SGHVS, CDR2 FQNEAQ, per germline. The CDR3 runs 13 residues. This CDR3 is CASSTGQAETQYF. CDR3 sequence (DNA): TGTGCCAGCAGCACAGGACAAGCGGAGACCCAGTACTTC. Full variable domain (remainder filled in from reference TRBV7-8 and TRBJ2-5): GAGVSQSPRYKVAKRGQDVALRCDPISGHVSLFWYQQALGQGPEFLTYFQNEAQLDKSGLPSDRFFAERPEGSVSTLKIQRTQQEDSAVYLCASSTGQAETQYFGPGTRLLVL.

The rearrangement joins TRBV4-1 to TRBJ2-3; 12 nucleotides line up with TRBD2. V shed 6 bases, J shed 2 bases, and the junction held 9 bases outside the gene matches. CDR1 is MGHRA, CDR2 YSYEKL, per germline. This CDR3 has 17 residues. DNA for the CDR3: TGCGCCAGCAGTCGAAGACTAGCGGGGGAACTCACAGATACGCAGTATTTT. It translates to CASSRRLAGELTDTQYF.

The V gene is TRBV11-2, the J gene TRBJ2-1; 11 bases align to TRBD2. From germline, CDR1 is SGHAT and CDR2 FQNNGV. This CDR3 spans 17 amino acids. J was trimmed by 4 bases and V by 2 bases; bases with no gene match: 7. The CDR3 DNA follows: TGTGCCAGCAGCTTAATCACTGTAGCGGGGGGGTACAATGAGCAGTTCTTC. Translated, it gives CASSLITVAGGYNEQFF.

The chain joins TRBV15 to TRBJ1-1; TRBD1 is a possible D gene (5 bases). The germline CDR1 and CDR2 sequences are LNHNV and YYDKDF (reference sequence). This CDR3 is 12 amino acids long. V lost 0 bases and J lost 8, with 7 bases in between. The CDR3 DNA sequence: TGTGCCACCAGCAGAGATCAGGGAGAAGCTTTCTTT. It codes for CATSRDQGEAFF. Together with reference TRBV15 and TRBJ1-1, the CDR3 gives the full variable domain: DAMVIQNPRYQVTQFGKPVTLSCSQTLNHNVMYWYQQKSSQAPKLLFHYYDKDFNNEADTPDNFQSRRPNTSFCFLDIRSPGLGDTAMYLCATSRDQGEAFFGQGTRLTVV.

V and J are TRBV11-2 and TRBJ2-1; TRBD2 matches 14 bases. The CDR3 contains 17 residues. V gave up 5 bases and J gave up 8 bases; unmatched junction bases: 11. From germline, CDR1 is SGHAT and CDR2 FQNNGV. This CDR3 reads CASSISGTSGSGDEQFF. The CDR3 DNA sequence: TGTGCCAGCAGCATCTCCGGGACTAGCGGGAGTGGCGATGAGCAGTTCTTC. Supplemented by reference TRBV11-2 and TRBJ2-1, the full variable domain reads EAGVAQSPRYKIIEKRQSVAFWCNPISGHATLYWYQQILGQGPKLLIQFQNNGVVDDSQLPKDRFSAERLKGVDSTLKIQPAKLEDSAVYLCASSISGTSGSGDEQFFGPGTRLTVL.

The V gene is TRBV21-1, the J gene TRBJ2-5; the D call TRBD1 from the table was never checked on the DNA. TRBV21-1 counts as a pseudogene. The CDR3 has 16 amino acids. CDR3 in amino acids: CASSKVDGHAYETQYF. The CDR3, as DNA: TGTGCCAGCAGCAAAGTCGATGGACACGCTTATGAGACCCAGTACTTC.

Within the sample, this clone is medium-sized. This chain links TRBV28 with TRBJ1-3; 9 nucleotides align to TRBD1. V lost 3 bases, J lost 4 bases, and 10 bases stayed unmatched. The CDR3 is 17 amino acids. Germline V gives CDR1 MDHEN, CDR2 SYDVKM. CDR3 nucleotide sequence: TGTGCCAGCAGTTTGACCCCGGGACAGGGTGACGGAAACACCATATATTTT. Translating gives CASSLTPGQGDGNTIYF.

This clone was counted a single time. The chain carries TRBV7-9 and TRBJ1-1, with D unresolved. The germline V gene has CDR1 SEHNR and CDR2 FQNEAQ (reference sequence). The CDR3 loop spans 15 amino acids. The germline V and J ends were trimmed by 4 bases and 1 base, with 13 bases remaining between them. CDR3 sequence: CASSSPGSRNTEAFF. DNA for the CDR3: TGTGCCAGCAGCTCCCCCGGGTCCAGGAACACTGAAGCTTTCTTT.

This chain connects TRBV1 to TRBJ2-1; the table assigns TRBD1, which was not confirmed against the DNA. TRBV1 is a known pseudogene. The CDR3 contains 14 residues. The CDR3 loop reads CTSSHPEGVSEQFF. CDR3 DNA: TGCACCAGCAGCCACCCCGAAGGGGTCAGTGAGCAGTTCTTC.

This clone was seen only once. The chain carries TRBV5-4 and TRBJ2-5; D unresolved. Germline loops: CDR1 SGHNT, CDR2 YYREEE (reference sequence). The CDR3 length is 15 residues. V lost 1 base to trimming and J lost 1 base, with 11 bases between them. In nucleotides, the CDR3 is TGTGCCAGCAGCTTGTCCCAGGCTCTCCAAGAGACCCAGTACTTC. It codes for CASSLSQALQETQYF.

The genes are TRBV6-5 and TRBJ2-7; 9 nucleotides line up with TRBD1. With V trimmed by 6 bases and J by 2 bases, 8 bases remained unmatched. The CDR3 has 15 residues. Germline CDR1 MNHEY, CDR2 SVGAGI. CDR3 nucleotides: TGTGCCAGCAGGGCGACCGGGACAGGGCCCTACGAGCAGTACTTC. Its translation: CASRATGTGPYEQYF.

This chain uses TRBV21-1 with TRBJ1-5; TRBD1, as called in the table, went unchecked against the DNA. TRBV21-1 is labeled a pseudogene. The CDR3 has 19 amino acids. The CDR3 DNA reads as TGTGCCAGCAGCAAAGAGGGTGGACAGGGGTTAAGGGGCAATCAGCCCCAGCATTTT. Its protein product is CASSKEGGQGLRGNQPQHF.

The gene calls are TRBV7-2 and TRBJ2-5; no clear D. Germline-derived CDR1 and CDR2 are SGHTA and FQGNSA. V was pared by 1 base and J by 4 bases, with 7 bases between. The CDR3 length is 13 residues. The CDR3 is CASSLVGPETQYF. In DNA, the CDR3 is TGTGCCAGCAGCTTAGTAGGCCCAGAGACCCAGTACTTC.